This entry lists 28 T cell receptor beta chains sequenced from one sample in a study of identical twins. TCRdb recomputed calls from the 5' RACE reads with MiXCR, one row per CDR3 protein. The repertoire has 430,000 or so distinct CDR3 sequences, 20% to 30% of them found once; the top ten carry just under 3%. This sample also appeared in a second study, on T cells expressing NK-cell markers.

Sequencing was carried out using CD4+ T cells sorted from blood. The receptors were sampled from a woman aged 18-35 years in good health.

This chain uses TRBV27 with TRBJ1-1; no firm D call. CDR1 is MNHEY, CDR2 SMNVEV, per germline (reference sequence). CDR3 length: 11 residues. V lost 6 bases to trimming and J lost 5 bases, with 7 bases between them. The CDR3: CASRGWTEAFF. CDR3 DNA sequence: TGTGCCAGCAGGGGATGGACTGAAGCTTTCTTT.

The chain joins TRBV20-1 to TRBJ1-2; no definite D call. The CDR3 sequence is 14 residues long. Trimming stripped 3 bases from V and 4 bases from J, with 15 bases between. Germline V CDR1 and CDR2: DFQATT, SNEGSKA (reference sequence). CDR3 residues: CSASKGQSGYGYTF. The CDR3 nucleotides read TGCAGTGCTAGTAAGGGCCAGTCTGGCTATGGCTACACCTTC.

This clonotype was picked up one time. The chain couples TRBV20-1 to TRBJ2-7; maybe TRBD2 (6 bases). The CDR3 is 14 amino acids. Per germline, CDR1 DFQATT and CDR2 SNEGSKA (reference sequence). Trimming removed 3 bases at V and 3 bases at J, with 15 bases between. In DNA form, the CDR3 reads TGCAGTGCTAGGGATTCGGGAGTGGGCTACGAGCAGTACTTC. The encoded protein is CSARDSGVGYEQYF.

V is TRBV7-2 and J is TRBJ2-4; 7 nucleotides line up with TRBD2. The junction had 4 bases not matched to a gene; V was cut back by 1 base and J by 7 bases. The CDR3 is made up of 14 amino acids. Germline CDR1 is SGHTA and CDR2 is FQGNSA. In DNA form, the CDR3 reads TGTGCCAGCAGCTTAGGGCGGGAGATGAACATTCAGTACTTC. Protein: CASSLGREMNIQYF.

The rearrangement uses TRBV7-8 and TRBJ2-5, with D perhaps being TRBD1 or TRBD2 (6 bases each). The V and J ends lost 5 bases and 2 bases respectively, with 12 bases between them. CDR1 and CDR2 from the germline V gene are SGHVS and FQNEAQ. The CDR3 covers 14 residues. The CDR3 coding sequence is TGTGCCAGCAGCCAGAGGAGGGGGCAAGAGACCCAGTACTTC. It encodes CASSQRRGQETQYF. The whole variable domain, remainder taken from reference TRBV7-8 and TRBJ2-5, is GAGVSQSPRYKVAKRGQDVALRCDPISGHVSLFWYQQALGQGPEFLTYFQNEAQLDKSGLPSDRFFAERPEGSVSTLKIQRTQQEDSAVYLCASSQRRGQETQYFGPGTRLLVL.

This clonotype was counted a few times. Written as DNA, the CDR3 is TGCAGTGCTGGGGTAGAGACGGGGAATGAGCAGTTCTTC. This encodes CSAGVETGNEQFF. The rearrangement joins TRBV20-1 to TRBJ2-1; tentatively, D is TRBD2 (5 bases). CDR1 is DFQATT, CDR2 SNEGSKA, per germline (reference sequence). The V end lost 5 bases, the J end lost 7 bases, and 15 bases lay between the germline ends. The CDR3 extends over 13 amino acids.

In this sample, this clonotype turned up a few times. CDR3 sequence (DNA): TGCGCCAGCAGCCAAACCTTTCGGGGGGCCGGTGAAGCTTTCTTT. Translation gives CASSQTFRGAGEAFF. The V call is TRBV5-1, the J call TRBJ1-1, with a tentative D call TRBD1 (6 bases). In germline, CDR1 is SGHRS, CDR2 YFSETQ. The CDR3 length is 15 residues. V was cut by 4 bases and J by 7 bases, with 20 bases left in between. The full variable domain, in which reference TRBV5-1 and TRBJ1-1 provide the parts outside the CDR3, is KAGVTQTPRYLIKTRGQQVTLSCSPISGHRSVSWYQQTPGQGLQFLFEYFSETQRNKGNFPGRFSGRQFSNSRSEMNVSTLELGDSALYLCASSQTFRGAGEAFFGQGTRLTVV.

The V and J genes are TRBV19 and TRBJ2-2; no reliable D call. Germline V gives CDR1 LNHDA, CDR2 SQIVND (reference sequence). The CDR3 runs to 14 residues. The V end was cut by 4 bases, the J end by 0 bases, with 6 bases between. The CDR3 loop reads CASSKTSNTGELFF. CDR3 DNA: TGTGCCAGTAGTAAGACTTCGAACACCGGGGAGCTGTTTTTT.

This clonotype has more than one count but fewer than ten. The chain is built from TRBV25-1 and TRBJ1-2; no clear D gene. Germline CDR1 and CDR2: MGHDK and SYGVNS. The ends were cut back, 4 bases at V and 6 bases at J, with 15 bases in the middle. The CDR3 has 14 amino acids. The CDR3 DNA follows: TGTGCCAGCAGTGTTTTCGGTTTTTCAGATGGCTACACCTTC. Translation gives CASSVFGFSDGYTF.

This clonotype was counted a few times. The chain couples TRBV12-3 or TRBV12-4 to TRBJ2-2; the match to TRBD1 covers 8 bases. CDR3 size: 15 residues. V was pared by 4 bases and J by 5 bases, with 6 bases of the junction left unmatched. The chain's CDR3 is CASSYNRGKTGELFF. In DNA form, the CDR3 reads TGTGCCAGCAGTTACAACAGGGGGAAAACCGGGGAGCTGTTTTTT.

The CDR3 protein is CASSLFASGGYNEQFF. In DNA form, the CDR3 reads TGTGCCAGCAGCTTATTTGCCAGCGGGGGGTACAATGAGCAGTTCTTC. The chain recombines TRBV7-2 with TRBJ2-1, with 9 nucleotides matching TRBD2. The CDR3 contains 16 residues. CDR1 SGHTA and CDR2 FQGNSA come from the germline V gene. J was trimmed by 4 bases and V by 2 bases; bases with no gene match: 6.

This sequence joins TRBV12-5 and TRBJ2-3, with D hard to call. Germline V gives CDR1 LGHNT, CDR2 FRNRAP. The V gene lost 1 base and the J gene lost 0 bases, with 8 bases spanning the gap. The CDR3 sequence is 15 residues long. Here the CDR3 DNA reads TGTGCTAGTGGTTTGGACCTGGGGAGCACAGATACGCAGTATTTT. It translates to CASGLDLGSTDTQYF.

This clonotype appeared a few times. This sequence joins TRBV6-5 and TRBJ2-1; 11 bases are a match to TRBD2. Per the germline V gene, CDR1 is MNHEY and CDR2 is SVGAGI. The CDR3 is made up of 12 amino acids. Unmatched junction bases numbered 3, after V lost 4 bases and J lost 13 bases. The CDR3 nucleotides are TGTGCCAGCAGTTTTAGCGGGGGGGTCCAGTTCTTC. Protein product: CASSFSGGVQFF.

V is TRBV9 and J is TRBJ2-2; D unclear. CDR3 size: 14 residues. Per the germline V gene, CDR1 is SGDLS and CDR2 is YYNGEE. V was trimmed by 3 bases and J by 0 bases, leaving 6 bases between them. The CDR3 nucleotides are TGTGCCAGCAGCGCCAGAACGAACACCGGGGAGCTGTTTTTT. Translating gives CASSARTNTGELFF.

As concerns this clonotype: At one of its ends the junction is not consistent with the germline gene, which may arise from a read error. The V gene is TRBV20-1, the J gene TRBJ2-1, with unresolved D. CDR1 DFQATT and CDR2 SNEGSKA come from the germline V gene (reference sequence). This CDR3 is 16 amino acids long. The CDR3 nucleotides are TGCTGTGCTACTCCTCGGGCGAGAAGCTCCTACAATGAGCAGTTCTTC. Amino acid sequence: CCATPRARSSYNEQFF.

Concerning this clonotype: A read error is possible here, since a much larger clone lies one base away. The chain couples TRBV29-1 to TRBJ2-2; weak D call: TRBD2 (6 bases). There are 14 residues in the CDR3. CDR1 and CDR2 (germline): SQVTM, ANQGSEA. This CDR3 is CSASGLMNTGELLF. In nucleotides, the CDR3 is TGCAGCGCCTCGGGACTGATGAACACCGGGGAGCTGCTTTTT.

The table lists this clonotype with a few counts. This sequence joins TRBV11-3 and TRBJ2-1; 12 bases fit TRBD2. The V segment lost 7 bases and the J segment 10 bases; nucleotides outside the gene matches: 8. CDR1 is SGHNT and CDR2 is YENEEA in the germline V gene. The length of the CDR3 is 14 residues. The CDR3 protein is CASTPSGGVQEQFF. The CDR3 nucleotides read TGTGCCAGCACCCCTAGCGGGGGGGTACAGGAGCAGTTCTTC.

The V call is TRBV29-1, the J call TRBJ2-3, with a possible D match to TRBD2 (5 bases). Per the germline V gene, CDR1 is SQVTM and CDR2 is ANQGSEA. The CDR3 is 12 residues long. The V gene lost 8 bases and the J gene lost 7 bases, with 16 bases spanning the gap. The chain's CDR3 is CSLRAGSYTQYF. CDR3 coding DNA: TGCAGCTTGAGGGCGGGTTCATATACGCAGTATTTT.

A few counts support this clonotype. This chain uses TRBV27 with TRBJ2-1; D unresolved. V lost 5 bases to trimming and J lost 2 bases, with 10 bases between them. CDR1 is MNHEY, CDR2 SMNVEV, per germline (reference sequence). The CDR3 contains 14 residues. Here the CDR3 reads CASSPDGAYNEQFF. The CDR3 DNA reads TGTGCCAGCAGTCCCGACGGCGCCTACAATGAGCAGTTCTTC.

J is TRBJ2-1 and V is TRBV20-1; TRBD2 matches at 8 bases. This CDR3 has 17 amino acids. Trimming cost V 0 bases and J 4 bases; bases outside gene matches: 11. Germline V CDR1 and CDR2: DFQATT, SNEGSKA (reference sequence). The DNA for the CDR3 is TGCAGTGCTAGAGATCCCGCCACTAGCGGCCATTACAATGAGCAGTTCTTC. Protein sequence: CSARDPATSGHYNEQFF.

This clonotype was detected only a few times. This chain uses TRBV7-7 with TRBJ2-7, with D maybe TRBD2 (6 bases). The CDR3 is 15 amino acids. Germline assignment: CDR1 SSHAT and CDR2 FNYEAQ (reference sequence). The V gene lost 0 bases and the J gene lost 5 bases, with 14 bases spanning the gap. The CDR3 coding sequence is TGTGCCAGCAGCTTAGCGTTGAGCGGGCTTGACGAGCAGTACTTC. Amino acids: CASSLALSGLDEQYF.

V is TRBV9 and J is TRBJ2-3; 9 positions match TRBD2. The V and J ends lost 4 bases and 4 bases, in that order; junction bases with no gene match: 10. The length of the CDR3 is 16 residues. CDR1 and CDR2 from the germline V gene are SGDLS and YYNGEE. The CDR3 reads CASSRFWREGPDTQYF. In DNA form, the CDR3 reads TGTGCCAGCAGCCGTTTCTGGCGGGAGGGCCCAGATACGCAGTATTTT. The entire variable domain, with the rest obtained from reference TRBV9 and TRBJ2-3, is as follows: DSGVTQTPKHLITATGQRVTLRCSPRSGDLSVYWYQQSLDQGLQFLIQYYNGEERAKGNILERFSAQQFPDLHSELNLSSLELGDSALYFCASSRFWREGPDTQYFGPGTRLTVL.

CDR3 loop: CASSSSPKNIQYF. CDR3 bases: TGTGCCAGCAGCTCATCGCCCAAAAACATTCAGTACTTC. V is TRBV7-3 and J is TRBJ2-4; D uncertain. The CDR3 contains 13 residues. Germline V gene sequence: CDR1 SGHTA, CDR2 FQGTGA. V lost 4 bases, J lost 2 bases, and 6 bases lay in between.

This sequence joins TRBV12-3 or TRBV12-4 and TRBJ2-3; TRBD2 matches 8 bases. The CDR3 contains 15 residues. V shed 4 bases and J 5 bases; nucleotides not matched to a gene: 8. The CDR3 DNA reads as TGTGCCAGCAGTTCGTTAGCGGGGCTCAGAGATACGCAGTATTTT. This codes for CASSSLAGLRDTQYF.

This clonotype has a handful of counts. The chain is built from TRBV20-1 and TRBJ2-7, with 8 bases that match TRBD2. CDR1 and CDR2 from the germline V gene are DFQATT and SNEGSKA (reference sequence). The J segment lost 3 bases and the V segment lost 3 bases, leaving 10 bases of the junction unmatched. This CDR3 has 15 amino acids. DNA for the CDR3: TGCAGTGCTAGCAGGCCAGCGGGGGACCGCTACGAGCAGTACTTC. This gives the protein CSASRPAGDRYEQYF.

This chain links TRBV29-1 with TRBJ2-1; TRBD2 might be the D (6 bases). The CDR3 length is 16 residues. Looked up from germline, CDR1 is SQVTM and CDR2 is ANQGSEA. Between the trimmed V and J ends, which lost 6 bases and 8 bases, there was a span of 26 bases. The CDR3 region is CSVRATTRRRAYEQFF. The CDR3 nucleotides read TGCAGCGTCCGAGCCACTACCCGAAGGAGGGCCTATGAGCAGTTCTTC.

This clonotype appeared a few times. This sequence joins TRBV7-2 and TRBJ2-5; a possible D gene is TRBD2 (6 bases). CDR3 length equals 16 residues. V shed 2 bases and J shed 2 bases, with 15 bases lying between them. CDR1 and CDR2 from the germline V gene are SGHTA and FQGNSA. The CDR3 region has the DNA TGTGCCAGCAGCTTAAGTTATGGGGGGATACAAGAGACCCAGTACTTC. Its translation: CASSLSYGGIQETQYF.

V usage is TRBV7-2 and J usage is TRBJ2-3; TRBD2 matches 11 bases. Germline CDR1 and CDR2: SGHTA and FQGNSA. The trim removed 7 bases at V and 2 bases at J, leaving 8 bases unmatched. The CDR3 runs 16 residues. The CDR3 DNA sequence: TGTGCCAGCACCATTAGCGGGGGGGTCGCCACAGATACGCAGTATTTT. Translating it yields CASTISGGVATDTQYF.